This T cell receptor (beta chain) is drawn from a study of chemoradiotherapy in HPV16-positive cancers. The CDR3 covers 14 residues. Trimming pared 4 bases from V and 1 base from J, leaving 10 bases between. Germline values: CDR1 MDHEN, CDR2 SYDVKM. Sequenced by immunoSEQ multiplex PCR; TCRdb stores in-frame clones only, minus some. The sample contains about 20,000 clones, 85% to 90% of which appear only once. The receptor was derived from a human donor with HPV-associated anogenital cancer. The chain uses TRBV28 and TRBJ2-5, with D tentatively TRBD1 (5 bases). Material: blood, obtained from a patient who underwent chemoradiotherapy. The CDR3 protein is CASSSPQGQETQYF. The CDR3 DNA reads as TGTGCCAGCAGTTCTCCCCAGGGCCAAGAGACCCAGTACTTC.